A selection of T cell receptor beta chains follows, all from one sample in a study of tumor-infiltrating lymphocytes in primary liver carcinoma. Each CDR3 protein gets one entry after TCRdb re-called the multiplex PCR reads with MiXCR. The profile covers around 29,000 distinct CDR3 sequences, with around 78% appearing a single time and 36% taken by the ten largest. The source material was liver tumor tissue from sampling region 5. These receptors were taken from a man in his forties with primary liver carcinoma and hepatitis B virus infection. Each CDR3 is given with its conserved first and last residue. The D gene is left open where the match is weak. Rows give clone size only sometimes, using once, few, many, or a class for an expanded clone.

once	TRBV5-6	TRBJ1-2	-	TGTGCCAGCAGCTTCCACAGGGCACCGGGCTACACCTTC	CASSFHRAPGYTF
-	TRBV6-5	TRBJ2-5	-	TGTGCCGGCACTTCCGGGAGAGGGGAGACCCAGTACTTC	CAGTSGRGETQYF
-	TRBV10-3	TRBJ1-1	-	TGTGCCACCAAGGCAGGGGAGAACACTGAGGCATTCTTT	CATKAGENTEAFF
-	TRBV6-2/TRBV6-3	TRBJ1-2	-	TGTGCAAACACGGGGGCCCATGGCTACACCTTC	CANTGAHGYTF
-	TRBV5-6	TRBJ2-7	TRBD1	TGTGCCAGCAGCCTGAGGGGGCACGAGCGGTACTTC	CASSLRGHERYF
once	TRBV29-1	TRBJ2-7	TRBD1	TGCAGCGGACGGACAGGGGGCTACGAGCAGTACTTC	CSGRTGGYEQYF
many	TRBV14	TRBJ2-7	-	TGTGCCAGCAGCCCGAGGGAGAGCTCGTACGAGCAGTACTTC	CASSPRESSYEQYF
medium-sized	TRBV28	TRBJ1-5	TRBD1	TGTGCCAGCAGCACCTCGGACAGGGAAAATCAGCCCCAGCATTTT	CASSTSDRENQPQHF
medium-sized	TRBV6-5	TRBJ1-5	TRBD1	TGTGCCAGCAGGTCCCGGGACAGGCTAAATCAGCCCCAGCATTTT	CASRSRDRLNQPQHF
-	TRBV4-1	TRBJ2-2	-	TGTGCCAGCAACGATCTGGACATGGGGTTAACCGGGGAGCTGCTTTTT	CASNDLDMGLTGELLF
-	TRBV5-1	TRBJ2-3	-	TGCACTAGCAGAGGCGCAGGGCCAGATATGCAGTATTTT	CTSRGAGPDMQYF
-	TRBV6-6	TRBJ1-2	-	TGTGCCAGCAGTGGTGCAGGGCTAGTACTCTATGGCTACACCTTC	CASSGAGLVLYGYTF
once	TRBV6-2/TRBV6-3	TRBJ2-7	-	TGTACCAGCTCTGTCGCAGGGAGTAGATACGAGCAGTACTTC	CTSSVAGSRYEQYF
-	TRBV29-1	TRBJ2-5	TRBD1	TGCAGCGTTGAAACGGACAGGGGGCGGGGTGAGACCCACTATTTC	CSVETDRGRGETHYF
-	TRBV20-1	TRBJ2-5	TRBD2	TGCAGTACTAGGCTGCTCGGGACTAGCAGCCAAGAGATCCAGTACTTC	CSTRLLGTSSQEIQYF
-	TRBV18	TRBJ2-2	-	TGTGCCAGCTCACCAAAGGGAAACACCGGGGAGCTGTTTTTT	CASSPKGNTGELFF
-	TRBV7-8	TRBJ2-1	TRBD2	TGTGCCAGCAGCTTGTTAGAGGGTAGCGGGAGAACCAATAAGCAGTTCTTT	CASSLLEGSGRTNKQFF
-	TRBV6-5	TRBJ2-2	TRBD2	TGTGCCAGTAGGGTGACTAGCGGGAGTCTAGGGGAGCTGTTTTTT	CASRVTSGSLGELFF
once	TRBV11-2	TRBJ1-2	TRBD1	TGTACCAGCAGCTATACAGGGGGCTCCTCCACTGGTTACACCTTC	CTSSYTGGSSTGYTF
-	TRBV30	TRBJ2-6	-	TGTGCCTGGACTATTTCTGGGGCCAACGTCCTGATTTTC	CAWTISGANVLIF
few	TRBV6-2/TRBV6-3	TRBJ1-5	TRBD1	TGTGCCAGCAACCAAGCCGGGACAGTTAGGAATCAGCCCCAGCACTTT	CASNQAGTVRNQPQHF
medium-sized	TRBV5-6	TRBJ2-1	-	TGTGCCAGCAGCTTGGTACTAGCCCAAAAAGCCGATGAGCAGTTCTTC	CASSLVLAQKADEQFF
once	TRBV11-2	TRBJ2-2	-	TGTGCCAGCAGCTTTAGACAAAAGAACACCGGGGAGCTGTTTTTT	CASSFRQKNTGELFF
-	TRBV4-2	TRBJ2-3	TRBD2	TGTGCCGGCAGCCAAGTGGCGCTTCTAGCGGGAGGGACAGATACGGAGTATTTT	CAGSQVALLAGGTDTEYF
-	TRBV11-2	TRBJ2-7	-	TGTGCCAGCAGATTAACTTTCACGGAAGGAGACAAGCAGTACTTC	CASRLTFTEGDKQYF
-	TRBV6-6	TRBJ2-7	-	TGTGCCAGCAGAGAGGGACACGGCAGGCCCGACCACTACTTC	CASREGHGRPDHYF